The 8 T cell receptor beta chains reported below all come from one sample, sequenced in a study of blood T cells in healthy people across ages (dated by TCRdb to the mid-2010s). Receptor amplification or capture employed 5' RACE. Instrument on record: Illumina HiSeq 2500. The second PCR ran for roughly 6 to 11 cycles and used a J-beta primer mix along with a sample-barcoded 5' primer. The public reads were reanalyzed by TCRdb: fastp trimming at Q25, MiXCR alignment, in-frame beta chains only. CDR3 protein duplicates are merged, each entry listing the most common genes and DNA. Across this sample there are roughly 720,000 distinct CDR3 sequences, with 40% to 65% seen only once. The ten most abundant clones make up approximately 41% of the sample. The sample comprised blood. These receptors all stem from a man older than 75 in good health.

The table lists this clonotype with a few counts. The CDR3 coding sequence is TGCAGCGTTGAATTGACATATCAGCCCCAGCATTTT. Its protein product is CSVELTYQPQHF. The gene calls are TRBV29-1 and TRBJ1-5, with unresolved D. Germline V lookup: CDR1 SQVTM, CDR2 ANQGSEA. The CDR3 is 12 residues long. The V end lost 2 bases, the J end lost 5 bases, and 7 bases lay between the germline ends.

The chain carries TRBV20-1 and TRBJ2-4, with TRBD2 matching 10 bases. The DNA end favors TRBJ2-5, so the J call may be wrong. This CDR3 is built from 16 residues. Germline CDR1 is DFQATT and CDR2 is SNEGSKA (reference sequence). This CDR3 reads CSARRSLAGEGETQYF. In DNA, the CDR3 is TGCAGTGCTAGACGCTCTCTAGCGGGAGAGGGAGAGACCCAGTACTTC.

The rearrangement joins TRBV7-9 to TRBJ2-7; D tentatively reads TRBD1 or TRBD2 (5 bases each). The ends were cut back, 5 bases at V and 0 bases at J, with 14 bases in the middle. The CDR3 is 15 amino acids. CDR1 and CDR2 (germline): SEHNR, FQNEAQ (reference sequence). The chain's CDR3 is CASSPHGAISYEQYF. The CDR3 DNA reads TGTGCCAGCAGCCCCCACGGGGCTATCTCCTACGAGCAGTACTTC.

Only a few counts were recorded for this clonotype. The chain links TRBV15 to TRBJ2-5; a weak D match, TRBD1 (6 bases). The CDR3 totals 13 residues. V lost 4 bases to trimming and J lost 11 bases, with 17 bases between them. From germline, CDR1 is LNHNV and CDR2 YYDKDF (reference sequence). The CDR3 DNA reads TGTGCCACCAGCACCCCGGACAGTATTGAGCAGTACTTC. This encodes CATSTPDSIEQYF.

V is TRBV27 and J is TRBJ2-2, with 7 bases identical to TRBD1. Per germline, CDR1 MNHEY and CDR2 SMNVEV (reference sequence). The ends lost 0 bases at V and 5 bases at J; junction bases unmatched: 3. CDR3 size: 15 residues. The CDR3 DNA follows: TGTGCCAGCAGTTTATCTGTGGGACAGACCGGGGAGCTGTTTTTT. Translating gives CASSLSVGQTGELFF.

This chain connects TRBV20-1 to TRBJ1-6; maybe TRBD1 (5 bases). Germline assignment: CDR1 DFQATT and CDR2 SNEGSKA (reference sequence). The CDR3 loop spans 14 amino acids. Trimming removed 6 bases at V and 11 bases at J, with 20 bases between. The CDR3 DNA reads TGCAGTGCCACCCCCAGGGTCTCTGTGGCACCCCTCCACTTT. Protein: CSATPRVSVAPLHF.

Only a few counts were recorded for this clonotype. The J gene is TRBJ2-5, the V gene TRBV3-1, with D unresolved. This CDR3 is 12 amino acids long. The germline CDR1 and CDR2 sequences are LGHDT and YNNKEL (reference sequence). Trimming took off 1 base at V and 10 bases at J, with 10 bases between the two ends. This CDR3 is CASSQGLGIQYF. CDR3 sequence (DNA): TGTGCCAGCAGCCAAGGCCTGGGCATCCAGTACTTC.

The J gene is TRBJ2-7, the V gene TRBV7-2; TRBD1 aligns across 7 bases. V dropped 0 bases and J dropped 4; count of bases not matched to a gene: 6. From germline, CDR1 is SGHTA and CDR2 FQGNSA. The CDR3 spans 15 residues. CDR3 DNA: TGTGCCAGCAGCTTAGCCAGGGGGAAGATGTACGAGCAGTACTTC. Protein: CASSLARGKMYEQYF.